The entry that follows covers one T cell receptor (beta chain) sequence. Its antigen is not identified. This record belongs to a study of T cells in narcolepsy. On the study more broadly: Enrolled donors included narcolepsy type 1 or type 2 patients and healthy controls. Study-wide results and caveats: In some patient and control memory CD4+ samples, autoreactive clones were absent. Comparing one patient's CSF and blood CD4+ clonotypes highlighted HCRT- and TRIB2-specific autoreactive clonotypes. Healthy controls reportedly lacked the autoreactive clonotypes serially found in patients' blood.

Some clones are missing from TCRdb's copy, which holds only in-frame ones; the method was immunoSEQ multiplex PCR. The data show around 16,000 clones, over 75% seen once. Trimming removed 0 bases at V and 4 bases at J, with 11 bases between. The germline CDR1 and CDR2 sequences are SGHAT and FQNNGV. This CDR3 contains 15 residues. This TCR was recovered from a human donor in good health. This chain joins TRBV11-2 and TRBJ2-3, with D unresolved. Sequences were obtained from memory (CD45RA-) CD4+ T cells from blood. In nucleotides, the CDR3 is TGTGCCAGCAGCTTAGATGGGGAAAGGTCAGATACGCAGTATTTT. This encodes CASSLDGERSDTQYF.